What follows describes a single T cell receptor beta chain. Its antigen is unidentified. Treatment reported: approximately 9-day PBMC culture with coronavirus spike peptide pools or control peptides (ViraFEST assay). The data originate from a study of vaccination and CD4 T cells after COVID-19. The Oncomine TCR Beta short-read assay sequenced DNA from cultured CD4+ T cells. It was cultured CD4+ T cells from which genomic DNA was extracted. TCRdb ran MiXCR on the PCR reads and lists one entry per CDR3 protein. The top ten hold 14% of the sample, which has several thousand distinct CDR3 sequences, roughly 16% seen once. The CDR3 length is 16 residues. The V gene end was trimmed by 4 bases and the J gene end by 4 bases; junction bases not matched to a gene: 11. Per the germline V gene, CDR1 is MGHRA and CDR2 is YSYEKL.

The origin of this receptor is a human donor who had recovered from COVID-19. The genes are TRBV4-1 and TRBJ1-1; 8 bases fit TRBD1. Specimen: CD4+ T cells from blood, cultured in vitro. CDR3 residues: CASSLYRGQGGTEAFF. CDR3 sequence (DNA): TGCGCCAGCAGCCTTTACCGAGGACAGGGAGGCACTGAAGCTTTCTTT.